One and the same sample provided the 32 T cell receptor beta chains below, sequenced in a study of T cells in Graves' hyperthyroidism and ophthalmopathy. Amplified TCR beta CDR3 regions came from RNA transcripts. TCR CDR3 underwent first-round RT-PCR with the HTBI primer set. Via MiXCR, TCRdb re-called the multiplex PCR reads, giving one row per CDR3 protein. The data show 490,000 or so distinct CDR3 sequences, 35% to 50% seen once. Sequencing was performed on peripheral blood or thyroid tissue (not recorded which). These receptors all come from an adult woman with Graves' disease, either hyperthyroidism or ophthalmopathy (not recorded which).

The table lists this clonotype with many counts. The CDR3 sequence is CATSVTGELFF. The CDR3 DNA reads TGTGCCACCAGTGTCACCGGGGAGCTGTTTTTT. This chain connects TRBV24-1 to TRBJ2-2; the D is unclear. CDR3 size: 11 residues. With 5 bases removed from V and 4 bases from J, the gap between germline ends came to 1 base. Germline CDR1 is KGHDR and CDR2 is SFDVKD.

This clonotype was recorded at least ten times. The CDR3 reads CAITTDRTNTEAFF. CDR3 coding DNA: TGTGCCATAACAACGGACAGAACGAACACTGAAGCTTTCTTT. This chain connects TRBV10-3 to TRBJ1-1, with D possibly TRBD1 on 6 matching bases. Germline V gives CDR1 ENHRY, CDR2 SYGVKD. V lost 9 bases to trimming and J lost 1 base, with 15 bases between them. CDR3 length: 14 amino acids.

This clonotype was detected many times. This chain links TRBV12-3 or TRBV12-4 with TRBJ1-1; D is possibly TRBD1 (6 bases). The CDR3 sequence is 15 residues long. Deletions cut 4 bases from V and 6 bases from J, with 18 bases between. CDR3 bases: TGTGCCAGCAGTTACCTTGGGACACCTCGAGCTGAAGCTTTCTTT. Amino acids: CASSYLGTPRAEAFF.

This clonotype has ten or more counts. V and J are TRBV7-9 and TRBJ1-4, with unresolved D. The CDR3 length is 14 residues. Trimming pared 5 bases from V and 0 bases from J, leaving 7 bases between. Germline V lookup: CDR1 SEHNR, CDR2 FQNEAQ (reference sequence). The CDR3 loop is CASSPDPTNEKLFF. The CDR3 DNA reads TGTGCCAGCAGCCCCGATCCAACTAATGAAAAACTGTTTTTT.

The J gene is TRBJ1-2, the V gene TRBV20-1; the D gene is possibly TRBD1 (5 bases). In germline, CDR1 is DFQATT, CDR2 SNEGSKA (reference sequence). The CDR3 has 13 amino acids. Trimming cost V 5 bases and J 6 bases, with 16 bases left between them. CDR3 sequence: CSAGKGRAHGYTF. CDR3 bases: TGCAGTGCTGGGAAGGGGAGGGCTCATGGCTACACCTTC.

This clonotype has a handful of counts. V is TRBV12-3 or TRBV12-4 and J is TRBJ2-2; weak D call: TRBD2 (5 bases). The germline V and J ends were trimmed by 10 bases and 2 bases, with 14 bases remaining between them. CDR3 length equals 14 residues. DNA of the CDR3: TGTGCCACCCGGACTCATGGTAACACCGGGGAGCTGTTTTTT. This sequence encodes CATRTHGNTGELFF.

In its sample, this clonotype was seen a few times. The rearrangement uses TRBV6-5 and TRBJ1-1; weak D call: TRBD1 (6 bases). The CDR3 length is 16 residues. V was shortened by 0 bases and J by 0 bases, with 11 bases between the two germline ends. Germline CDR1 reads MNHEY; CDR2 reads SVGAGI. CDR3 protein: CASSYSPPGVNTEAFF. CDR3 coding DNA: TGTGCCAGCAGTTACTCGCCCCCAGGGGTGAACACTGAAGCTTTCTTT.

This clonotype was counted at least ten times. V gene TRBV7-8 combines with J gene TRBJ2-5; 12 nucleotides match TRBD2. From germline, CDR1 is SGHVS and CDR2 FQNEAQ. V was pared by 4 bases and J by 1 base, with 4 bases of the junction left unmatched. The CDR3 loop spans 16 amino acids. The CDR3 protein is CASSSTSGSAQETQYF. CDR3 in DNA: TGTGCCAGCAGCTCGACTAGCGGGAGCGCCCAAGAGACCCAGTACTTC.

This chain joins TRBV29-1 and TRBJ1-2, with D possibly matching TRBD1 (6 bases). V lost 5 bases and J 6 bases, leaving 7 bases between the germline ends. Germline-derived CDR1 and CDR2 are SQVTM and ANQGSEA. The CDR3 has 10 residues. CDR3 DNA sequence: TGCAGCGTTCACAGGGATGGCTACACCTTC. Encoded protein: CSVHRDGYTF.

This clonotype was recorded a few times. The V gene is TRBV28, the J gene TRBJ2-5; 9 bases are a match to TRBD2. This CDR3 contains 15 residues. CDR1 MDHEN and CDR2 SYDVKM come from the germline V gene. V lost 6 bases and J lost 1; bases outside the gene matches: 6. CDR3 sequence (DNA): TGTGCCAGCAGCACACCGGGACTAGCCCAAGAGACCCAGTACTTC. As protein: CASSTPGLAQETQYF.

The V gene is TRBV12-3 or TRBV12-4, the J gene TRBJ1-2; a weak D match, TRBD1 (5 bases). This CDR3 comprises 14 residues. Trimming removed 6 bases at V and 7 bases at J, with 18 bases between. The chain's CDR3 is CASRRGAGVPGYTF. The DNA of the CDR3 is TGTGCCAGCAGAAGGGGAGCCGGTGTGCCTGGCTACACCTTC.

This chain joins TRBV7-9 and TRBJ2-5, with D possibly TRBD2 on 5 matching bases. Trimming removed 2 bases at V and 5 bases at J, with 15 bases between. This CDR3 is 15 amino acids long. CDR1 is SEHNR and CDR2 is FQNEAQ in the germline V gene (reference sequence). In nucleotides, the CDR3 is TGTGCCAGCAGCTTACACGGCGGGCCCGGGGAGACCCAGTACTTC. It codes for CASSLHGGPGETQYF.

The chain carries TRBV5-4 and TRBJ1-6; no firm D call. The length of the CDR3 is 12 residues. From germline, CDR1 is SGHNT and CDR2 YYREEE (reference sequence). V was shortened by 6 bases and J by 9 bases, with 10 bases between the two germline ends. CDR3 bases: TGTGCCAGCACCGATTCCCTTTCACCCCTCCACTTT. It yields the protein CASTDSLSPLHF.

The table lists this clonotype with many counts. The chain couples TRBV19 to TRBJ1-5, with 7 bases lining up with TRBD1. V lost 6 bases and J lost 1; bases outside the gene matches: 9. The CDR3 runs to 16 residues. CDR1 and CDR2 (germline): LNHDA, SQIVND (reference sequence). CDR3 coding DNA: TGTGCCAGTAGCCGACAGGGAGGTGGGAGCAATCAGCCCCAGCATTTT. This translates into CASSRQGGGSNQPQHF.

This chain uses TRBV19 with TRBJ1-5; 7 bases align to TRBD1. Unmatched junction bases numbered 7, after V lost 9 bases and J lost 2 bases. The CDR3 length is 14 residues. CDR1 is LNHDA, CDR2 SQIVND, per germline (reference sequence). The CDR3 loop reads CASATGIRNQPQHF. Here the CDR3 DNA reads TGTGCCAGCGCGACAGGGATCCGCAATCAGCCCCAGCATTTT.

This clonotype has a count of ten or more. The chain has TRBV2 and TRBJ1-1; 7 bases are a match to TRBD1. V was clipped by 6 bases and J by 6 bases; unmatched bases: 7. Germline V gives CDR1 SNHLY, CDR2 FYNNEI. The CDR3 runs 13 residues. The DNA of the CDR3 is TGTGCCAGCAGCATAACAGGGGAATCTGAAGCTTTCTTT. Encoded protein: CASSITGESEAFF.

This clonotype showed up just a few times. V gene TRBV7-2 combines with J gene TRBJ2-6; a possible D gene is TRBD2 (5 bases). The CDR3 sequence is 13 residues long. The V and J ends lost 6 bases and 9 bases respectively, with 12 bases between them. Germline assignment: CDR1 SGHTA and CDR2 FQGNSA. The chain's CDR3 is CASRPSFVNVLTF. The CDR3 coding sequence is TGTGCCAGCAGGCCTAGCTTCGTCAACGTCCTGACTTTC.

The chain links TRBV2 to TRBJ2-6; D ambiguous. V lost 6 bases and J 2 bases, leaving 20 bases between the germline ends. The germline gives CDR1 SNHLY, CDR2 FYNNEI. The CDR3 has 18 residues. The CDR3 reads CASSHPTWGRTGANVLTF. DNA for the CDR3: TGTGCCAGCAGCCACCCGACATGGGGTCGGACTGGGGCCAACGTCCTGACTTTC.

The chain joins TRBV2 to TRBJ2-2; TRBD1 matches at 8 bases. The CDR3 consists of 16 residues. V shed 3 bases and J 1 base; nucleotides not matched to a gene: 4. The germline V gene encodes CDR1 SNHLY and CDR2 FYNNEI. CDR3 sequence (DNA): TGTGCCAGCAGTGACTCCGGGACAGGGAACACCGGGGAGCTGTTTTTT. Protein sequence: CASSDSGTGNTGELFF.

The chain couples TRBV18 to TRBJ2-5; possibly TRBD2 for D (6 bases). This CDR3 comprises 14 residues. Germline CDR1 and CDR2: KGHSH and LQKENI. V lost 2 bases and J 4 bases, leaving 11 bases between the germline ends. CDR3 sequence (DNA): TGTGCCAGCTCACCAATCGCGGAGGGAGAGACCCAGTACTTC. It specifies CASSPIAEGETQYF. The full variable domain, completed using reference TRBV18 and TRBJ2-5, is NAGVMQNPRHLVRRRGQEARLRCSPMKGHSHVYWYRQLPEEGLKFMVYLQKENIIDESGMPKERFSAEFPKEGPSILRIQQVVRGDSAAYFCASSPIAEGETQYFGPGTRLLVL.

The CDR3 bases are TGCAGTGCTAGGACCACGAGCTCCTACGAGCAGTACTTC. Translated, it gives CSARTTSSYEQYF. V and J are TRBV20-1 and TRBJ2-7; D is unclear. This CDR3 is built from 13 residues. In germline, CDR1 is DFQATT, CDR2 SNEGSKA (reference sequence). The ends were cut back, 3 bases at V and 0 bases at J, with 9 bases in the middle.

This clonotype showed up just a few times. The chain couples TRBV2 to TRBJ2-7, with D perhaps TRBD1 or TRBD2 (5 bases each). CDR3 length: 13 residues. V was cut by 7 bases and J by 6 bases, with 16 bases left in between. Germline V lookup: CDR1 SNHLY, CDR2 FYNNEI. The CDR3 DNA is TGTGCCAGCACCCCGGGACCGCGCTTCGAGCAGTACTTC. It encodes CASTPGPRFEQYF.

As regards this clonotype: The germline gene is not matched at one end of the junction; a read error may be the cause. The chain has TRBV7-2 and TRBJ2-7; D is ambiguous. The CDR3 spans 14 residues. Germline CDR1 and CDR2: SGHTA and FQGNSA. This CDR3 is CASSLRASSYKQYF. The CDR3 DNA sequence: TGTGCCAGCAGCTTACGGGCAAGCTCCTACAAGCAGTACTTC.

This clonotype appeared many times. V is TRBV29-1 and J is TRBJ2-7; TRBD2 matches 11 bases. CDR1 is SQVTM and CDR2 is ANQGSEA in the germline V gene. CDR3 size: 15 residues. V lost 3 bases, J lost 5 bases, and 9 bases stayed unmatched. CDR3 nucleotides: TGCAGCGTTGAGGGACCTAGCGGGAGGATGAACGAGCAGTACTTC. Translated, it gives CSVEGPSGRMNEQYF.

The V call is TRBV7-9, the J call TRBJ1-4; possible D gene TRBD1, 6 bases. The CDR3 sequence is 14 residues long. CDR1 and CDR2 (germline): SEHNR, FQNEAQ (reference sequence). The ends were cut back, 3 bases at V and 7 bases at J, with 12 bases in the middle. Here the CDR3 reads CASSFSGDTEKLFF. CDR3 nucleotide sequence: TGTGCCAGCAGCTTTTCGGGGGACACTGAAAAACTGTTTTTT.

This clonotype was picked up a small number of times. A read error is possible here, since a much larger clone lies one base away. The chain's CDR3 is CASSGTGYEQYF. The CDR3 DNA sequence: TGTGCCAGCAGCGGGACAGGGTACGAGCAGTACTTC. The V and J genes are TRBV2 and TRBJ2-7; TRBD1 aligns across 9 bases. Germline values: CDR1 SNHLY, CDR2 FYNNEI. The CDR3 runs to 12 residues. The junction had 1 base not matched to a gene; V was cut back by 6 bases and J by 4 bases.

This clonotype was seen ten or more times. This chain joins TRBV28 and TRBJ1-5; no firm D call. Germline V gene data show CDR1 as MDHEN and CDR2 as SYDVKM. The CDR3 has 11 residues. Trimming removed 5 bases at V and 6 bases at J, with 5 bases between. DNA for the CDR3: TGTGCCAGCAGTCGAACTCAGCCCCAGCATTTT. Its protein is CASSRTQPQHF.

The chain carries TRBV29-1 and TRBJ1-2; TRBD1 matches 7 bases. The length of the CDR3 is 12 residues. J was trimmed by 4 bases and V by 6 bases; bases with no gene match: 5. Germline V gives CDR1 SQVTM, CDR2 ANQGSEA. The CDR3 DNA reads TGCAGCGTAGTCGACAGGGCCTATGGCTACACCTTC. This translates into CSVVDRAYGYTF.

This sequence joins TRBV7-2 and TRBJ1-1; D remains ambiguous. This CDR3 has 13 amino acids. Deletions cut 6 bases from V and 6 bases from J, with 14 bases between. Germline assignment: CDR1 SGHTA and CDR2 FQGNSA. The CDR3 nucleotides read TGTGCCAGCAGTTTCGGGAGGGCCGCTGAAGCTTTCTTT. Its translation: CASSFGRAAEAFF.

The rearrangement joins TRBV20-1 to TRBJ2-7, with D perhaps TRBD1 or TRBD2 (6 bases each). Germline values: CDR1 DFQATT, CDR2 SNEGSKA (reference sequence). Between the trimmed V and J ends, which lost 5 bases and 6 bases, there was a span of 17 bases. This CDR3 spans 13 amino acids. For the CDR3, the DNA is TGCAGTGCTGGGCTCTTGGGGGGCTGCGAGCAGTACTTC. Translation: CSAGLLGGCEQYF.

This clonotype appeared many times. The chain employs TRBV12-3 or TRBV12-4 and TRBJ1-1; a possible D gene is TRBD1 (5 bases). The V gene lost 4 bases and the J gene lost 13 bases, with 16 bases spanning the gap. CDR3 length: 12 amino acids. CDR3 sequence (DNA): TGTGCCAGCAGTTACCCAGGGACTCGGGTTTTCTTT. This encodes CASSYPGTRVFF.

The CDR3 here is CASSRNQGYEQYF. The CDR3 DNA sequence: TGTGCCAGCAGTCGCAACCAGGGTTACGAGCAGTACTTC. The chain is built from TRBV28 and TRBJ2-7; D is possibly TRBD1 (5 bases). Germline CDR1 reads MDHEN; CDR2 reads SYDVKM. The CDR3 length is 13 residues. V was trimmed by 5 bases and J by 4 bases, leaving 12 bases between them.